The 2 T cell receptor beta chains reported below all come from one sample, sequenced in a study of blood T cell repertoires in COVID-19. The method was immunoSEQ multiplex PCR; TCRdb's version includes in-frame clones alone and lacks a portion of them. The table lists hundreds of thousands of clones, 80% to 90% of them singletons. Sequenced input: PBMCs or T cells enriched from blood (not recorded which). The receptor source for this set is a young man who had recovered from COVID-19.

V usage is TRBV27 and J usage is TRBJ1-2, with no clear D. V lost 2 bases and J 4 bases, leaving 11 bases between the germline ends. Germline V lookup: CDR1 MNHEY, CDR2 SMNVEV (reference sequence). This CDR3 is built from 14 residues. The CDR3 here is CASSLRAGPYGYTF. CDR3 nucleotides: TGTGCCAGCAGTTTACGTGCAGGCCCCTATGGCTACACCTTC.

As DNA, the CDR3 is TGTGCCACGGGGACTAGCGGGTCCTTAGCCAAAAACATTCAGTACTTC. This sequence encodes CATGTSGSLAKNIQYF. The chain couples TRBV10-3 to TRBJ2-4; 12 bases agree with TRBD2. The junction had 7 bases not matched to a gene; V was cut back by 10 bases and J by 0 bases. The CDR3 length is 16 residues. Germline lookup yields CDR1 ENHRY and CDR2 SYGVKD.